The 14 T cell receptor beta chains in this list originate from one sample, sequenced in a study of cytomegalovirus exposure and HLA in healthy donors. It was with 60 Vbeta and 13 Jbeta primers that the PCR ran. Method: immunoSEQ multiplex PCR; TCRdb's copy keeps in-frame clones and lacks some. The sample lists 200,000 or so clones, roughly 81% occurring once. The sequenced material came from PBMCs. These receptor sequences come from a woman in her twenties or thirties in good health and CMV-seropositive.

V and J are TRBV11-2 and TRBJ2-2; 7 nucleotides match TRBD2. Germline CDR1 and CDR2: SGHAT and FQNNGV. V shed 6 bases and J 2 bases; nucleotides not matched to a gene: 12. CDR3 length equals 17 residues. The CDR3 protein is CASSIGRLAGNTGELFF. The DNA for the CDR3 is TGTGCCAGCAGTATAGGGAGACTAGCTGGTAACACCGGGGAGCTGTTTTTT.

V usage is TRBV11-2 and J usage is TRBJ2-3; 11 bases align to TRBD2. V was pared by 1 base and J by 7 bases, with 7 bases of the junction left unmatched. CDR3 size: 16 residues. CDR1 is SGHAT, CDR2 FQNNGV, per germline. The CDR3 protein is CASSLGLAGGGYTQYF. The CDR3 nucleotides read TGTGCCAGCAGCTTAGGGCTAGCGGGGGGCGGGTATACGCAGTATTTT.

The chain has TRBV21-1 and TRBJ1-4; TRBD1 is taken as the D call from the table, unchecked against the DNA. TRBV21-1 is given as a pseudogene. This CDR3 region has 16 residues. CDR3 DNA sequence: TGTGCCAGCAGCAACCTCGTCCGGGACAGGAATGAAAAACTGTTTTTT. Amino acid sequence: CASSNLVRDRNEKLFF.

This rearrangement joins TRBV5-1 to TRBJ1-4; TRBD1 agrees at 7 bases. The CDR3 runs 14 residues. Germline V lookup: CDR1 SGHRS, CDR2 YFSETQ. The trim removed 0 bases at V and 7 bases at J, leaving 3 bases unmatched. The CDR3 coding sequence is TGCGCCAGCAGCTTGGAAGGGGGCGGTGAAAAACTGTTTTTT. As protein: CASSLEGGGEKLFF. The full variable domain, in which reference TRBV5-1 and TRBJ1-4 provide the parts outside the CDR3, is KAGVTQTPRYLIKTRGQQVTLSCSPISGHRSVSWYQQTPGQGLQFLFEYFSETQRNKGNFPGRFSGRQFSNSRSEMNVSTLELGDSALYLCASSLEGGGEKLFFGSGTQLSVL.

V and J are TRBV2 and TRBJ1-2; D gene uncertain. This CDR3 comprises 12 residues. Germline CDR1 and CDR2: SNHLY and FYNNEI. V lost 4 bases and J lost 3, with 6 bases in between. CDR3 nucleotides: TGTGCCAGCAGTGGGAGCTACTATGGCTACACCTTC. Translated: CASSGSYYGYTF.

This clone was seen a single time. The chain is built from TRBV6-6 and TRBJ2-7; D may be TRBD1 (6 bases). The CDR3 runs to 15 residues. Germline V gives CDR1 MNHNY, CDR2 SVGAGI (reference sequence). Trimming stripped 2 bases from V and 2 bases from J, with 13 bases between. The CDR3 nucleotides read TGTGCCAGCAGTTACGACGGACAGCCCACCTACGAGCAGTACTTC. The encoded protein is CASSYDGQPTYEQYF.

By sample fraction, this clone is large. The chain combines TRBV30 with TRBJ2-1, with 7 nucleotides matching TRBD1. The CDR3 has 14 residues. V lost 3 bases to trimming and J lost 7 bases; unmatched junction nucleotides: 9. Germline values: CDR1 GTSNPN, CDR2 SVGIG (reference sequence). CDR3 nucleotide sequence: TGTGCCTGGAGGGGACAGAAGGGGATTAATGAGCAGTTCTTC. Amino acid sequence: CAWRGQKGINEQFF.

As DNA, the CDR3 is TGTGCTGGGGGGGACAGGGGAAATTCACCCCTCCACTTT. Its translation is CAGGDRGNSPLHF. The rearrangement joins TRBV2 to TRBJ1-6, with TRBD1 identical over 10 bases. This CDR3 is 13 amino acids long. The germline V gene encodes CDR1 SNHLY and CDR2 FYNNEI. Full variable domain (outside the CDR3, taken from reference TRBV2 and TRBJ1-6): EPEVTQTPSHQVTQMGQEVILRCVPISNHLYFYWYRQILGQKVEFLVSFYNNEISEKSEIFDDQFSVERPDGSNFTLKIRSTKLEDSAMYFCAGGDRGNSPLHFGNGTRLTVT.

The V and J genes are TRBV7-2 and TRBJ1-5; 9 nucleotides agree with TRBD1. Germline CDR1 reads SGHTA; CDR2 reads FQGNSA. After removal of 5 bases from V and 11 bases from J, the junction contained 7 bases not matched to a gene. This CDR3 region has 13 residues. CDR3 residues: CASSRTGVVAQHF. CDR3 coding DNA: TGTGCCAGCAGCCGGACAGGGGTGGTGGCCCAGCATTTT.

The chain is built from TRBV28 and TRBJ1-4, with TRBD1 identical over 8 bases. Per germline, CDR1 MDHEN and CDR2 SYDVKM. The CDR3 has 17 residues. Germline trimming cut 5 bases from V and 5 bases from J; bases unmatched to any gene: 13. This CDR3 reads CASSPPGTGPLNEKLFF. Here the CDR3 DNA reads TGTGCCAGCAGTCCCCCCGGGACAGGTCCCCTAAATGAAAAACTGTTTTTT.

This clone was found a few times. The chain couples TRBV6-1 to TRBJ2-5, with TRBD2 identical over 10 bases. Trimming cost V 3 bases and J 4 bases; bases outside gene matches: 5. Looked up from germline, CDR1 is MNHNS and CDR2 is SASEGT. The CDR3 totals 15 residues. For the CDR3, the DNA is TGTGCCAGCAGTGACCGGGGACTAGCGTTAGAGACCCAGTACTTC. Protein: CASSDRGLALETQYF.

The V and J genes are TRBV27 and TRBJ1-1; 10 nucleotides match TRBD1. The ends lost 6 bases at V and 2 bases at J; junction bases unmatched: 3. From germline, CDR1 is MNHEY and CDR2 SMNVEV (reference sequence). The CDR3 contains 14 residues. CDR3 nucleotides: TGTGCCAGCAGCCCGACAGGGGGCAACACTGAAGCTTTCTTT. It translates to CASSPTGGNTEAFF.

This clone has a single count. This chain joins TRBV9 and TRBJ2-5; tentatively, D is TRBD2 (7 bases). The CDR3 covers 14 residues. The germline V gene has CDR1 SGDLS and CDR2 YYNGEE. Deletions cut 4 bases from V and 5 bases from J, with 15 bases between. The CDR3 sequence: CASSPRGAVETQYF. In nucleotides, the CDR3 is TGTGCCAGCAGCCCACGGGGGGCCGTGGAGACCCAGTACTTC.

The chain is built from TRBV5-1 and TRBJ2-1; 9 nucleotides match TRBD2. The length of the CDR3 is 16 residues. After removal of 6 bases from V and 5 bases from J, the junction contained 12 bases not matched to a gene. Germline values: CDR1 SGHRS, CDR2 YFSETQ. In DNA, the CDR3 is TGCGCCAGCACCATTTCGGGGTCTAGCGGGAACAATGAGCAGTTCTTC. This codes for CASTISGSSGNNEQFF.